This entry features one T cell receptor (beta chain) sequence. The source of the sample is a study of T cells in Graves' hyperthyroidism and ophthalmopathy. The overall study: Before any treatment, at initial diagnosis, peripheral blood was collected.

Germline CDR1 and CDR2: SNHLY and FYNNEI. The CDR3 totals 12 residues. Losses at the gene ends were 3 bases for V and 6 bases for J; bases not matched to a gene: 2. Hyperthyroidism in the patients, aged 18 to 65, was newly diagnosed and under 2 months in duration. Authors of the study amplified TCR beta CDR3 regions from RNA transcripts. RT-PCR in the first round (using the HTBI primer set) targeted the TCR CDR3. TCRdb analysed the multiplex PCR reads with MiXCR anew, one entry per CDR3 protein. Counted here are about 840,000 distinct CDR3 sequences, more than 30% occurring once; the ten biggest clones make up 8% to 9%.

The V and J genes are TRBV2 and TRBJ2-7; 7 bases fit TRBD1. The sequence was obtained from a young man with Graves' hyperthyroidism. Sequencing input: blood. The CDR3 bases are TGTGCCAGCAGTGACAACAGGGGCGAGCAGTACTTC. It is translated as CASSDNRGEQYF.